The T cell receptor beta chain under discussion was sequenced for a study of spatial heterogeneity in lung cancer. Across the study: The average appearance count of each unique TCR and UMI combination in raw reads was more than eight.

This clonotype has just a few counts. Time point here: sample taken at primary tumor resection. Unsorted tumor, nontumor lung tissue or cryopreserved PBMC supplied the whole RNA. The CDR3 is 15 residues long. Germline CDR1 MDHEN, CDR2 SYDVKM. The V end lost 2 bases, the J end lost 4 bases, and 11 bases lay between the germline ends. TCRdb re-called the 5' RACE reads through MiXCR, storing one row per CDR3 protein. This sample has around 63,000 distinct CDR3 sequences, with approximately 6% found just once. Here the sequenced sample was PBMCs, taken at surgery. This chain uses TRBV28 with TRBJ2-2; a possible D gene is TRBD2 (6 bases). The origin of this receptor is a female donor with early-stage non-small cell lung cancer. In DNA, the CDR3 is TGTGCCAGCAGTTTAGGGGGGAGTGGCACCGGGGAGCTGTTTTTT. This translates into CASSLGGSGTGELFF.